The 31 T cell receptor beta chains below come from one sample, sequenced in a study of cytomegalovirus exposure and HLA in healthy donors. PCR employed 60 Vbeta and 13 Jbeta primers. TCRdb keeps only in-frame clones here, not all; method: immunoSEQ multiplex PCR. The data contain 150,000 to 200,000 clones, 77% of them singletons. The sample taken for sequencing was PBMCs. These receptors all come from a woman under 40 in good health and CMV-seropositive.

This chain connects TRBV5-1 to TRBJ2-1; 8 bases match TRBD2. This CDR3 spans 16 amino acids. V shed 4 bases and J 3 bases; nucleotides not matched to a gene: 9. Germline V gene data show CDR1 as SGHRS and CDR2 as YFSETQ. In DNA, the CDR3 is TGCGCCAGCAGCCAATCAGCGGGAGCGGGCTACAATGAGCAGTTCTTC. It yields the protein CASSQSAGAGYNEQFF.

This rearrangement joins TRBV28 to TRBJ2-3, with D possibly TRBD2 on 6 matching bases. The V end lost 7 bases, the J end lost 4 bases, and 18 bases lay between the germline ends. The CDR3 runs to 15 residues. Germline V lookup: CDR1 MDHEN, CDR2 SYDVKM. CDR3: CASTSPGAPSDTQYF. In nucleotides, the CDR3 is TGTGCCAGCACCAGCCCGGGAGCCCCCTCAGATACGCAGTATTTT.

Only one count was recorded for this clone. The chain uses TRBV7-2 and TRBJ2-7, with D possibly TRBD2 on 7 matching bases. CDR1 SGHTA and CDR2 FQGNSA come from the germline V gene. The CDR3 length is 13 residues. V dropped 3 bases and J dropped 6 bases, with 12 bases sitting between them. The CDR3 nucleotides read TGTGCCAGCAGCTTGACTAGGGGGGGCGAGCAGTACTTC. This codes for CASSLTRGGEQYF. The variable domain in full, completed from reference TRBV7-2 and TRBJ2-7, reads GAGVSQSPSNKVTEKGKDVELRCDPISGHTALYWYRQSLGQGLEFLIYFQGNSAPDKSGLPSDRFSAERTGGSVSTLTIQRTQQEDSAVYLCASSLTRGGEQYFGPGTRLTVT.

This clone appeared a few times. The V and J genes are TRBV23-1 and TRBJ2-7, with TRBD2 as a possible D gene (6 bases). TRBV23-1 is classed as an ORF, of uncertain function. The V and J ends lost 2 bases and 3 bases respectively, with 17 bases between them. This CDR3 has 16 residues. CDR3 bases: TGCGCCAGCAGTCAAGCGCTAGGGACTGCGGTCTACGAGCAGTACTTC. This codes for CASSQALGTAVYEQYF.

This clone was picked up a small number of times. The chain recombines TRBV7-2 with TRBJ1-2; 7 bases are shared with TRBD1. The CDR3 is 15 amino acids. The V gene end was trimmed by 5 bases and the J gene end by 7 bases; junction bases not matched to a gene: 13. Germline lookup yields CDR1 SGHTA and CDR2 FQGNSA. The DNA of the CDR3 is TGTGCCAGCAGCGCGCCGTGGACAGGATCACCTGGCTACACCTTC. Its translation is CASSAPWTGSPGYTF.

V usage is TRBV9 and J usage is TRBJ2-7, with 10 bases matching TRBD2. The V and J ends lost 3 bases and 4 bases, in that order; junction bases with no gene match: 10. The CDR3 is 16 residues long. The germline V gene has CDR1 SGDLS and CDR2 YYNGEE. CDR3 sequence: CASSARGLAERYEQYF. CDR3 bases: TGTGCCAGCAGCGCCAGAGGACTAGCGGAGAGGTACGAGCAGTACTTC.

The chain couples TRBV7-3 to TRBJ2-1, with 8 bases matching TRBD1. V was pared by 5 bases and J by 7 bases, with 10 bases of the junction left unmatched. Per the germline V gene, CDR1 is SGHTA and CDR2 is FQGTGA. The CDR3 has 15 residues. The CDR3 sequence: CASSQGQGGSNEQFF. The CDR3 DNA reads TGTGCCAGCAGCCAAGGACAGGGAGGAAGTAATGAGCAGTTCTTC.

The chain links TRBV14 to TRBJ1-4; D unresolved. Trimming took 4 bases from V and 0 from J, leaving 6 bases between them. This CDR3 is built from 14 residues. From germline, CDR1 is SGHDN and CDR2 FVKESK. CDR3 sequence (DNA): TGTGCCAGCAGCCCCCGGTCAACTAATGAAAAACTGTTTTTT. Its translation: CASSPRSTNEKLFF.

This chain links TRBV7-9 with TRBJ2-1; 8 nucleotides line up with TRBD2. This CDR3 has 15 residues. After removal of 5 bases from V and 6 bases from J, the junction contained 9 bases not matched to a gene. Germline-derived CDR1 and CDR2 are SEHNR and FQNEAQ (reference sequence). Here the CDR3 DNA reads TGTGCCAGCAGCCCTGCACTAGCGGTCGTCAATGAGCAGTTCTTC. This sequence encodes CASSPALAVVNEQFF.

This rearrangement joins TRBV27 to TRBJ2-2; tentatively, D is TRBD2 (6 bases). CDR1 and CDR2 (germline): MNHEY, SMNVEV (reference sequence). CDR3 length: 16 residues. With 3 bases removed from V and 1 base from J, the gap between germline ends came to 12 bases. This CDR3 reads CASSLAGRGNTGELFF. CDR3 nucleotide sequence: TGTGCCAGCAGTTTGGCGGGACGGGGGAACACCGGGGAGCTGTTTTTT.

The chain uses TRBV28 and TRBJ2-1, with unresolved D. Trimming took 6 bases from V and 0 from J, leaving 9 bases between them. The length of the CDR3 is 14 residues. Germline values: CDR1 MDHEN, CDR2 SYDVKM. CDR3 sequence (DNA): TGTGCCAGCAGACCCACCGGCTCCTACAATGAGCAGTTCTTC. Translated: CASRPTGSYNEQFF.

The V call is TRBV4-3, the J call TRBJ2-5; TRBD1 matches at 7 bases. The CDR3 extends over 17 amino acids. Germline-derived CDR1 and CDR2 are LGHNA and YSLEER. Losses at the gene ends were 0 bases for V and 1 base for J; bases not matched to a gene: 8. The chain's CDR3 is CASSQDRDSETQETQYF. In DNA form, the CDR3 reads TGCGCCAGCAGCCAAGATAGGGACAGCGAGACCCAAGAGACCCAGTACTTC.

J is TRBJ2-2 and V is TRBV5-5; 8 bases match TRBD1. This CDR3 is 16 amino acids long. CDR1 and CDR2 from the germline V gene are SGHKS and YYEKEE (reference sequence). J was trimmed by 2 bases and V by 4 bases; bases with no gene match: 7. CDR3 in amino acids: CASSLDRGGNTGELFF. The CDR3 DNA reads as TGTGCCAGCAGCCTAGACAGGGGCGGAAACACCGGGGAGCTGTTTTTT.

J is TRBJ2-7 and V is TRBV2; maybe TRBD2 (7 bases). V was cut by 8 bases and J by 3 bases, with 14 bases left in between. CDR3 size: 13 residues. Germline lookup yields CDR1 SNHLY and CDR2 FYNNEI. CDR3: CASVGGGLYEQYF. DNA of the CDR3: TGTGCCAGCGTTGGGGGGGGGCTCTACGAGCAGTACTTC.

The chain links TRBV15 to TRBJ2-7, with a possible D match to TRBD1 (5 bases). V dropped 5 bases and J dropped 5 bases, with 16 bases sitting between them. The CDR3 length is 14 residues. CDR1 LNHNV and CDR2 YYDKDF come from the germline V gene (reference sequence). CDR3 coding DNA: TGTGCCACCAGCCCCCATTCAGGGTTCAACGAGCAGTACTTC. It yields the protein CATSPHSGFNEQYF.

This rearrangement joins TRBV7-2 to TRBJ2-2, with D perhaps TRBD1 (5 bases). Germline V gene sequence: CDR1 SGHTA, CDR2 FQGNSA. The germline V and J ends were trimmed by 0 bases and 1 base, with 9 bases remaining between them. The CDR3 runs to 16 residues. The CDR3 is CASSLARRENTGELFF. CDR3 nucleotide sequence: TGTGCCAGCAGCTTAGCGCGCAGGGAGAACACCGGGGAGCTGTTTTTT.

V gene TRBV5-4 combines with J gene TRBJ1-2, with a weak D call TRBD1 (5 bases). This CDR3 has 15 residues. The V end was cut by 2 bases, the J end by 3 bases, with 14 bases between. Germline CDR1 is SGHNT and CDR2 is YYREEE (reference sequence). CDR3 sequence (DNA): TGTGCCAGCAGCTTACCGGGACTTTTTGACTATGGCTACACCTTC. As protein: CASSLPGLFDYGYTF.

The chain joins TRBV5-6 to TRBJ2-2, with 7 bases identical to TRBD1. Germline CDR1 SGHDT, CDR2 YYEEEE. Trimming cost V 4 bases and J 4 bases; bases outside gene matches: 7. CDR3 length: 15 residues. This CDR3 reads CASSRSGQTTGELFF. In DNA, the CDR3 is TGTGCCAGCAGCCGGTCGGGACAGACCACCGGGGAGCTGTTTTTT.

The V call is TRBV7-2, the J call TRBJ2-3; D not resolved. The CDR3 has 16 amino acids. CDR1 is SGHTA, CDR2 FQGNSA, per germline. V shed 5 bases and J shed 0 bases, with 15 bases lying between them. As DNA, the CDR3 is TGTGCCAGCAGCCCCAACAACGGGTTGAGCACAGATACGCAGTATTTT. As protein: CASSPNNGLSTDTQYF.

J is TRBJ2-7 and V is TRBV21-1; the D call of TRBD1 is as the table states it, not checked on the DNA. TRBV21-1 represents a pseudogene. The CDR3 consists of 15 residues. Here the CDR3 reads CASSKAGAVTYEQYF. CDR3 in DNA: TGTGCCAGCAGCAAAGCGGGGGCAGTCACCTACGAGCAGTACTTC.

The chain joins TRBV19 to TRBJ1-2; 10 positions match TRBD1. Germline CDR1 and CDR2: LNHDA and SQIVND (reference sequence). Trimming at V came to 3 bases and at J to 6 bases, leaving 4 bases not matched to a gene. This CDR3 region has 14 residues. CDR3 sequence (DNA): TGTGCCAGTAGTATTCTAGGACAGGGGGATGGCTACACCTTC. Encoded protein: CASSILGQGDGYTF.

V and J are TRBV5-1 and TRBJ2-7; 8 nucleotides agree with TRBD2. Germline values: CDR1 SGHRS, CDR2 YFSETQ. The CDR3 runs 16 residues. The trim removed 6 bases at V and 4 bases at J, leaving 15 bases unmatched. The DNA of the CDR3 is TGCGCCAGCACCTTAAATTCCGCTAGCGGGCCTTACGAGCAGTACTTC. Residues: CASTLNSASGPYEQYF.

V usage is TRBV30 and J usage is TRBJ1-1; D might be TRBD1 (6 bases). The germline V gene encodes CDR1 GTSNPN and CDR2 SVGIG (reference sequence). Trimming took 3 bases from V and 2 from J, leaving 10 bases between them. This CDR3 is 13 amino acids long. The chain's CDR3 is CAWSSRGNTEAFF. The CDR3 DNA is TGTGCCTGGAGCTCCAGGGGTAACACTGAAGCTTTCTTT.

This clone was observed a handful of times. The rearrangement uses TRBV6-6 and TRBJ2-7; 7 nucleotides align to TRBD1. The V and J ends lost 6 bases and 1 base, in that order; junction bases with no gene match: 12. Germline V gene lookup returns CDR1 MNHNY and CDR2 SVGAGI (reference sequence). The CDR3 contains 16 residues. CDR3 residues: CASRETGRGASYEQYF. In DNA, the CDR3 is TGTGCCAGCAGAGAGACAGGGCGTGGTGCTTCCTACGAGCAGTACTTC.

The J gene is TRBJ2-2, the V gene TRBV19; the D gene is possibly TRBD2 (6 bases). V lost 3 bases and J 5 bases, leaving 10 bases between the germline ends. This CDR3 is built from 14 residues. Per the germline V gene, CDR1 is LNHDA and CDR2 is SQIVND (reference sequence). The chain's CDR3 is CASSIETRTGELFF. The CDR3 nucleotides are TGTGCCAGTAGTATCGAGACTAGGACCGGGGAGCTGTTTTTT.

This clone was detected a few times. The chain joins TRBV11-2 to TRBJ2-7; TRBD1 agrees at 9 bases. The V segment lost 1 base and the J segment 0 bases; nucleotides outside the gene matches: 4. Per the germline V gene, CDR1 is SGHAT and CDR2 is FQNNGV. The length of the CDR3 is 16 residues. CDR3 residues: CASSLGTGAFSYEQYF. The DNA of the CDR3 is TGTGCCAGCAGCTTAGGGACAGGGGCCTTCTCCTACGAGCAGTACTTC.

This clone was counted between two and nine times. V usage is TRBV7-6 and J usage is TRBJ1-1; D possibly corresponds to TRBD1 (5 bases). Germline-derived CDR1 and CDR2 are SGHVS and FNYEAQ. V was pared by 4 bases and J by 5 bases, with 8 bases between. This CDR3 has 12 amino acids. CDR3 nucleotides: TGTGCCAGCAGCTCAGGGCTGACTGAAGCTTTCTTT. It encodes CASSSGLTEAFF.

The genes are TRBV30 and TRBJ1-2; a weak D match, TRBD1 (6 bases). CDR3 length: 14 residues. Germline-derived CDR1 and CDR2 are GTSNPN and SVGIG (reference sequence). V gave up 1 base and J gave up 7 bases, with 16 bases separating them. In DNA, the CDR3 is TGTGCCTGGAGTGCGACCGGACAGAGCCCTGGCTACACCTTC. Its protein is CAWSATGQSPGYTF. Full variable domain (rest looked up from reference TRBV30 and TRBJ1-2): SQTIHQWPATLVQPVGSPLSLECTVEGTSNPNLYWYRQAAGRGLQLLFYSVGIGQISSEVPQNLSASRPQDRQFILSSKKLLLSDSGFYLCAWSATGQSPGYTFGSGTRLTVV.

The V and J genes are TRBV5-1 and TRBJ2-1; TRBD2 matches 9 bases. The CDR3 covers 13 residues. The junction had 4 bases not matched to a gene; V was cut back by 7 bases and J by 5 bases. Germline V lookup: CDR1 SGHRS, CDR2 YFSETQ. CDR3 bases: TGCGCCAGCGGGACTAGCTCAAACAATGAGCAGTTCTTC. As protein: CASGTSSNNEQFF.

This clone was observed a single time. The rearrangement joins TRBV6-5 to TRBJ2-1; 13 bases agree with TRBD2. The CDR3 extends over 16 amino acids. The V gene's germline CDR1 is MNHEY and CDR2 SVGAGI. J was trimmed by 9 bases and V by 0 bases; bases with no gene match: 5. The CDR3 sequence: CASSYSRTSGSPEQFF. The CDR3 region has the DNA TGTGCCAGCAGTTACTCGCGGACTAGCGGGAGTCCTGAGCAGTTCTTC.

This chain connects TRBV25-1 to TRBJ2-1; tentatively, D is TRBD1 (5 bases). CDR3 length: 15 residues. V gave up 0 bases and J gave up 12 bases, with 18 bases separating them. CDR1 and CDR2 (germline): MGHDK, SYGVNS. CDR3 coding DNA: TGTGCCAGCAGTGAATACAGCCAGGGCGCCCCTGGGCAGTTCTTC. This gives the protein CASSEYSQGAPGQFF.